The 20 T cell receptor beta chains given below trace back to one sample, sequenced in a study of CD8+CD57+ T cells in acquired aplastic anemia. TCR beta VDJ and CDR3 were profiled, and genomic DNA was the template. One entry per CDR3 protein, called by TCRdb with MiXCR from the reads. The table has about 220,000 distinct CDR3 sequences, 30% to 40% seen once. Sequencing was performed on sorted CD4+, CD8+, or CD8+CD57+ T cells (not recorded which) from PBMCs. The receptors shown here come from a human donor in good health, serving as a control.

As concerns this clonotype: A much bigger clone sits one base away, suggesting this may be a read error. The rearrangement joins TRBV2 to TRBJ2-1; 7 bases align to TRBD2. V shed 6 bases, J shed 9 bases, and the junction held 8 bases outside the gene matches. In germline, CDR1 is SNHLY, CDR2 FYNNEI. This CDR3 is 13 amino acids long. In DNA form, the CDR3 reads TGTGCCAGCAGCGTAGGACTAGACATTGAGCAGTTCTTC. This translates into CASSVGLDIEQFF.

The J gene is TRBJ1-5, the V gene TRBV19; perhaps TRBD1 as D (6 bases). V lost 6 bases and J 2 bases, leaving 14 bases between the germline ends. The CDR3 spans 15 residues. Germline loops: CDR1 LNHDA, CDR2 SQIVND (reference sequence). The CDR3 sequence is CASSSTGIRNQPQHF. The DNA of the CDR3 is TGTGCCAGTAGCAGCACAGGGATCCGCAATCAGCCCCAGCATTTT.

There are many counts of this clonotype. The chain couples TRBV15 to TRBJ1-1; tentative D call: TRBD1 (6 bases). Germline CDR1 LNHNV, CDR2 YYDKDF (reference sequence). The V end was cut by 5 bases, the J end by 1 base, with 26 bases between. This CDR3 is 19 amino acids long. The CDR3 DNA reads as TGTGCCACCAGCCTTACCCCCCAGACAGGATCCTATAGGAACACTGAAGCTTTCTTT. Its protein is CATSLTPQTGSYRNTEAFF.

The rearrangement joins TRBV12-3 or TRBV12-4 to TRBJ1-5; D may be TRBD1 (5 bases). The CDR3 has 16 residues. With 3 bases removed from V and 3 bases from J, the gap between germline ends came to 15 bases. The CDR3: CASSFEEGRNNQPQHF. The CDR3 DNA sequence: TGTGCCAGCAGTTTTGAGGAGGGGAGGAACAATCAGCCCCAGCATTTT.

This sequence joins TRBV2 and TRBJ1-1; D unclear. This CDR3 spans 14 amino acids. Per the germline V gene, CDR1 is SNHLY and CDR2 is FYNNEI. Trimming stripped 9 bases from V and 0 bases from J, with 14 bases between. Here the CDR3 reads CASRKDIMNTEAFF. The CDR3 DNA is TGTGCCAGTAGAAAAGACATAATGAACACTGAAGCTTTCTTT.

CDR3: CASRTDNTGEGKLFF. The CDR3 nucleotides are TGTGCCAGCAGGACAGACAACACCGGGGAGGGAAAACTGTTTTTT. The V call is TRBV2, the J call TRBJ1-4, with D possibly TRBD1 on 5 matching bases. V lost 6 bases, J lost 10 bases, and 21 bases lay in between. The CDR3 length is 15 residues. Looked up from germline, CDR1 is SNHLY and CDR2 is FYNNEI.

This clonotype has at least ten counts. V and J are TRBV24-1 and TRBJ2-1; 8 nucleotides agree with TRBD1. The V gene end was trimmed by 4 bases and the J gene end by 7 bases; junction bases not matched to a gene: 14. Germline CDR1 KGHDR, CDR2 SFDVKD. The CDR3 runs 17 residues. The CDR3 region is CATSDRATGGPLNEQFF. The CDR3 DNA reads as TGTGCCACCAGTGACCGTGCAACAGGGGGACCCTTGAATGAGCAGTTCTTC.

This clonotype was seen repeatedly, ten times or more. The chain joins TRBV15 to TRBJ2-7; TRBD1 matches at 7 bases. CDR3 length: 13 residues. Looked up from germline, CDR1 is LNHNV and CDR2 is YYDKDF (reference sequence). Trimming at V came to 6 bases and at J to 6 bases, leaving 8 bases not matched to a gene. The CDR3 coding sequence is TGTGCCACCAGAAGACAGGGCGAGTCCGAGCAGTACTTC. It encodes CATRRQGESEQYF.

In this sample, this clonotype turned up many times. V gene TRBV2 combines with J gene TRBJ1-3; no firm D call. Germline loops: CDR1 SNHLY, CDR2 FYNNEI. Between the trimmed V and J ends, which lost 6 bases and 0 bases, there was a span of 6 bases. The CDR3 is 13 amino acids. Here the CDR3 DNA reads TGTGCCAGCAGACAATACTCTGGAAACACCATATATTTT. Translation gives CASRQYSGNTIYF.

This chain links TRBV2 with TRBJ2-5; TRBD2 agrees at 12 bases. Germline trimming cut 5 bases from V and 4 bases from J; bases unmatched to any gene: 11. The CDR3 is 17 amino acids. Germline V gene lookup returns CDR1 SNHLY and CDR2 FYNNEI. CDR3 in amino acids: CASSYSPRLAGVETQYF. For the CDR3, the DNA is TGTGCCAGCAGTTACTCTCCCAGACTAGCGGGAGTAGAGACCCAGTACTTC.

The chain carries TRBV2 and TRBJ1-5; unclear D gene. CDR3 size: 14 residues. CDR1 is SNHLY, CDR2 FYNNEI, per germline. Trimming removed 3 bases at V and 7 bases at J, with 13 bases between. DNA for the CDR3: TGTGCCAGCAGTGAGCAGCGTCCAAGACAGCCCCAGCATTTT. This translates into CASSEQRPRQPQHF.

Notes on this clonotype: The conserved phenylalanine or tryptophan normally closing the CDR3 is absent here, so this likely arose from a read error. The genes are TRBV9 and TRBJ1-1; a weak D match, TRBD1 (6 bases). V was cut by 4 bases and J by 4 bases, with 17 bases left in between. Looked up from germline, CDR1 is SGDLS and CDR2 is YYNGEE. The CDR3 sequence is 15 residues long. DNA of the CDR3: TGTGCCAGCAGCTCGGGGGCCGGACCAGGCACTGAAGCTTTCCTT. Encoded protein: CASSSGAGPGTEAFL.

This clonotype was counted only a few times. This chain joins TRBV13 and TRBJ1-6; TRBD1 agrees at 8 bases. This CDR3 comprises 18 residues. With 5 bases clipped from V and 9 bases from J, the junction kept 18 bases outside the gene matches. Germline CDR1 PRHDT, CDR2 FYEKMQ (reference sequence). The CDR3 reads CASSPAFLSTGDFSPLHF. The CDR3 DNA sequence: TGTGCCAGCAGCCCCGCGTTTTTATCGACAGGGGATTTTTCACCCCTCCACTTT.

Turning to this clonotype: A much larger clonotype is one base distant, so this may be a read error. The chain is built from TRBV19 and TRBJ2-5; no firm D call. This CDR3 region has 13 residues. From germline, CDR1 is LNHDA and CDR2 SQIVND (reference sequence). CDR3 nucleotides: TGTGCCAGTAGTACTATTTATCAAGTGACCCAGTACTTC. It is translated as CASSTIYQVTQYF.

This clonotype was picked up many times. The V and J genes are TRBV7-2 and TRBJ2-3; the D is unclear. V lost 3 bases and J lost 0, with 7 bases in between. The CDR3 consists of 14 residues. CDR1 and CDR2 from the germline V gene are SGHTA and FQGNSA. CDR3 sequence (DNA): TGTGCCAGCAGCTTGGCACTAAGCACAGATACGCAGTATTTT. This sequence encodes CASSLALSTDTQYF. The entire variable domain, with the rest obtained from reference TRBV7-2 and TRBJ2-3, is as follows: GAGVSQSPSNKVTEKGKDVELRCDPISGHTALYWYRQSLGQGLEFLIYFQGNSAPDKSGLPSDRFSAERTGGSVSTLTIQRTQQEDSAVYLCASSLALSTDTQYFGPGTRLTVL.

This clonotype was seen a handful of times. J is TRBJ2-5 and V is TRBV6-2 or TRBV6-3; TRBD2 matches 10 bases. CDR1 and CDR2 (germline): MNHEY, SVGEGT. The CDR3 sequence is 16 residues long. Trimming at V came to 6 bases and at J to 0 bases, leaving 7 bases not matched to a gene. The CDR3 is CASRPGLARYQETQYF. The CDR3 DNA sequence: TGTGCCAGCAGGCCGGGACTAGCGCGGTACCAAGAGACCCAGTACTTC.

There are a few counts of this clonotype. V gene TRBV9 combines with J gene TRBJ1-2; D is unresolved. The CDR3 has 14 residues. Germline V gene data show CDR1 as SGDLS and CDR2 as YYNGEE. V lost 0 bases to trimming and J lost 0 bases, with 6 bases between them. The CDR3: CASSVVCANYGYTF. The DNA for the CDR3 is TGTGCCAGCAGCGTAGTGTGTGCTAACTATGGCTACACCTTC. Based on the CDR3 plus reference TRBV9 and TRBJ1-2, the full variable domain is DSGVTQTPKHLITATGQRVTLRCSPRSGDLSVYWYQQSLDQGLQFLIQYYNGEERAKGNILERFSAQQFPDLHSELNLSSLELGDSALYFCASSVVCANYGYTFGSGTRLTVV.

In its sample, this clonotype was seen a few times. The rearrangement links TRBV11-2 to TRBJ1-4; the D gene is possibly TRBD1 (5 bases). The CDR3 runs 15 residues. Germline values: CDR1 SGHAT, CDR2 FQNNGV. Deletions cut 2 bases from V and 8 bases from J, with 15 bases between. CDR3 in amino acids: CASSLLRGGMEKLFF. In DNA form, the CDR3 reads TGTGCCAGCAGCTTATTGAGGGGCGGGATGGAAAAACTGTTTTTT.

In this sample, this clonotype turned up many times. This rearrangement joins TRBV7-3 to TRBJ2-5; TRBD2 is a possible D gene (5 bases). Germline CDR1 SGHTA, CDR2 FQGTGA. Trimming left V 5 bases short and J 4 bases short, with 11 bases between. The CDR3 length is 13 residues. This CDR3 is CASSLAPRETQYF. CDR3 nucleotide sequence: TGTGCCAGCAGCCTAGCCCCCCGAGAGACCCAGTACTTC.

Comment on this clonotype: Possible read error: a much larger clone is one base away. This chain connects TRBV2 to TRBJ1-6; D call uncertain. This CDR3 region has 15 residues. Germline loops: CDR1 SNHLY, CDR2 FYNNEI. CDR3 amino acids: CAGSEIGFQNSPLHF. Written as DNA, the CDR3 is TGTGCCGGCAGTGAGATAGGGTTCCAGAATTCACCCCTCCACTTT. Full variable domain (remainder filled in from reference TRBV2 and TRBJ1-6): EPEVTQTPSHQVTQMGQEVILRCVPISNHLYFYWYRQILGQKVEFLVSFYNNEISEKSEIFDDQFSVERPDGSNFTLKIRSTKLEDSAMYFCAGSEIGFQNSPLHFGNGTRLTVT.